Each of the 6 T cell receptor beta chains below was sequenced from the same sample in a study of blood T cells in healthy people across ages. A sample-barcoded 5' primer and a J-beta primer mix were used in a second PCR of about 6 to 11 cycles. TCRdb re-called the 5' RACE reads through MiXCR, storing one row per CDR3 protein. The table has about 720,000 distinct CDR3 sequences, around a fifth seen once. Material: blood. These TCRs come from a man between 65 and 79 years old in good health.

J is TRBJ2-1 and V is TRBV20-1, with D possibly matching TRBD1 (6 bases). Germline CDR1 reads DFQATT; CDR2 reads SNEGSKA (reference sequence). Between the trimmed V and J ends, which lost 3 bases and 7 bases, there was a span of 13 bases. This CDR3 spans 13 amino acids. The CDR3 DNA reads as TGCAGTGCTAGCCCCCAGGGGTGGAATGAGCAGTTCTTC. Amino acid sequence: CSASPQGWNEQFF.

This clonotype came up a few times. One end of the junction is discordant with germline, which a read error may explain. The DNA of the CDR3 is TGCGCCAGCAGCGAGCAATCGAACACCGGGGAGCTGTTTTTT. As protein: CASSEQSNTGELFF. V usage is TRBV7-2 and J usage is TRBJ2-2; unclear D gene. The CDR3 has 14 residues. From germline, CDR1 is SGHTA and CDR2 FQGNSA.

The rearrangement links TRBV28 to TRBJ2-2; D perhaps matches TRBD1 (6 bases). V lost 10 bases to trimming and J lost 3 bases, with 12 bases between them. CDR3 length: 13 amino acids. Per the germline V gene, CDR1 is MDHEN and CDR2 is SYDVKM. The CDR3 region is CAILRGYTGELFF. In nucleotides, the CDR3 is TGTGCCATCCTCAGGGGTTACACCGGGGAGCTGTTTTTT.

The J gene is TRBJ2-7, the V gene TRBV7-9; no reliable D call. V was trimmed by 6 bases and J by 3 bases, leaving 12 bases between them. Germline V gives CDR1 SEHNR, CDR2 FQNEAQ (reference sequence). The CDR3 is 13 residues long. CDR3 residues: CASSPSRDYEQYF. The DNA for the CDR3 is TGTGCCAGCAGTCCCTCGAGAGACTACGAGCAGTACTTC.

The CDR3 reads CASSLAAGVGNTIYF. DNA for the CDR3: TGTGCCAGCAGCTTAGCCGCGGGGGTTGGAAACACCATATATTTT. This sequence joins TRBV7-6 and TRBJ1-3; possible D gene TRBD1, 5 bases. The ends were cut back, 0 bases at V and 3 bases at J, with 9 bases in the middle. This CDR3 region has 15 residues. Looked up from germline, CDR1 is SGHVS and CDR2 is FNYEAQ.

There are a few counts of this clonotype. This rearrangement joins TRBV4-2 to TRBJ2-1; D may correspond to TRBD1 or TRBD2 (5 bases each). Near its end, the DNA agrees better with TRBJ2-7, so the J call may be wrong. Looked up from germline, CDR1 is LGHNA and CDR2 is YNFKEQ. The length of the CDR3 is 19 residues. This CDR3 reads CASSQDSSTWPGRDYEQYF. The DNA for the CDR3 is TGTGCCAGCAGCCAAGATTCGAGCACTTGGCCGGGACGGGACTACGAGCAGTACTTC.